The present entry profiles one T cell receptor beta chain with its context. Its target is unknown. This sample is drawn from a study of T cell responses to AZD1222 COVID-19 vaccine. Overall study findings and caveats: Spike-specific TCR breadth and depth grew following two AZD1222 doses. Donors were mostly white British, more females; clonal diversity possibly underestimated.

Some second doses came at about 4 weeks and others at about 12 weeks; these were pooled. The table came from immunoSEQ multiplex PCR; TCRdb's copy has only in-frame clones and leaves some out. This table holds roughly 99,000 clones, roughly nine tenths found once. The material sequenced was peripheral blood, taken 28 days after the second AZD1222 dose. The receptor was derived from an adult who received the AZD1222 COVID-19 vaccine.

CDR3 nucleotide sequence: TGTGCCAGCAGTTCACAGGTTCCCTACAATGAGCAGTTCTTC. It is translated as CASSSQVPYNEQFF. The genes are TRBV27 and TRBJ2-1; possible D gene TRBD1, 5 bases. Germline V gene data show CDR1 as MNHEY and CDR2 as SMNVEV (reference sequence). The CDR3 length is 14 residues. V was trimmed by 4 bases and J by 2 bases, leaving 9 bases between them.